Each of the 31 T cell receptor beta chains below was sequenced from the same sample in a study of vaccination effects on CD4 cells after COVID-19. Only in-frame clones appear in the TCRdb table, and some are missing; sequencing was by immunoSEQ multiplex PCR. The sample yields roughly 56,000 clones, about 83% seen once. CD4+ T cell isolation took place after less than 13 days of culture. These TCRs are of unknown antigen specificity. Material: CD4+ T cells from PBMCs cultured without peptide, obtained before COVID-19 vaccination. The receptor set was obtained from a human donor who received a COVID-19 vaccine.

The rearrangement uses TRBV28 and TRBJ2-1; tentatively, D is TRBD1 or TRBD2 (6 bases each). Germline V gene sequence: CDR1 MDHEN, CDR2 SYDVKM. CDR3 size: 14 residues. Between the trimmed V and J ends, which lost 8 bases and 2 bases, there was a span of 13 bases. The CDR3 DNA sequence: TGTGCCAGCGTAAGGGGGGTCACCTACAATGAGCAGTTCTTC. Translating gives CASVRGVTYNEQFF.

This clone was observed a single time. The rearrangement links TRBV6-5 to TRBJ1-3; D unresolved. The germline V gene encodes CDR1 MNHEY and CDR2 SVGAGI. The CDR3 runs 15 residues. V lost 2 bases to trimming and J lost 0 bases, with 8 bases between them. The CDR3 region is CASSYNAYSGNTIYF. Here the CDR3 DNA reads TGTGCCAGCAGTTACAACGCCTACTCTGGAAACACCATATATTTT.

This rearrangement joins TRBV19 to TRBJ2-2; D possibly corresponds to TRBD1 (6 bases). Germline CDR1 and CDR2: LNHDA and SQIVND (reference sequence). The CDR3 extends over 16 amino acids. V was cut by 3 bases and J by 5 bases, with 16 bases left in between. This chain's CDR3 is CASSMYHRVRTGELFF. The CDR3 region has the DNA TGTGCCAGTAGTATGTACCACAGGGTGAGGACCGGGGAGCTGTTTTTT.

This clone was counted a few times. The chain uses TRBV5-1 and TRBJ1-2; tentative D call: TRBD1 (6 bases). Germline V gene lookup returns CDR1 SGHRS and CDR2 YFSETQ. The CDR3 is made up of 13 amino acids. Trimming pared 3 bases from V and 7 bases from J, leaving 13 bases between. The CDR3 spells CASSYGTKTGYTF. CDR3 coding DNA: TGCGCCAGCAGCTACGGGACAAAAACTGGCTACACCTTC. The variable domain in full, with the rest retrieved from reference TRBV5-1 and TRBJ1-2, is KAGVTQTPRYLIKTRGQQVTLSCSPISGHRSVSWYQQTPGQGLQFLFEYFSETQRNKGNFPGRFSGRQFSNSRSEMNVSTLELGDSALYLCASSYGTKTGYTFGSGTRLTVV.

The chain links TRBV6-5 to TRBJ1-2, with a possible D match to TRBD1 (5 bases). The CDR3 covers 14 residues. Trimming pared 6 bases from V and 4 bases from J, leaving 15 bases between. In germline, CDR1 is MNHEY, CDR2 SVGAGI. The CDR3 nucleotides are TGTGCCAGCAGACGCGGGACCCACTCCTATGGCTACACCTTC. Translated, it gives CASRRGTHSYGYTF.

The chain recombines TRBV7-3 with TRBJ2-3, with 14 positions matching TRBD2. After removal of 4 bases from V and 4 bases from J, the junction contained 7 bases not matched to a gene. The CDR3 has 17 amino acids. The germline V gene has CDR1 SGHTA and CDR2 FQGTGA. The CDR3 sequence is CASSSGTSGGRADTQYF. DNA for the CDR3: TGTGCCAGCAGCTCCGGGACTAGCGGGGGACGGGCAGATACGCAGTATTTT.

This sequence joins TRBV19 and TRBJ2-1; D unclear. The CDR3 sequence is 13 residues long. CDR1 is LNHDA and CDR2 is SQIVND in the germline V gene (reference sequence). Trimming pared 6 bases from V and 4 bases from J, leaving 10 bases between. The CDR3 sequence is CASSFVTYNEQFF. As DNA, the CDR3 is TGTGCCAGTAGCTTCGTCACTTACAATGAGCAGTTCTTC.

This clone appeared a single time. V gene TRBV11-3 combines with J gene TRBJ2-5; a possible D gene is TRBD2 (5 bases). CDR3 length: 13 residues. Germline-derived CDR1 and CDR2 are SGHNT and YENEEA. V was cut by 3 bases and J by 3 bases, with 8 bases left in between. The CDR3 sequence: CASSFGAEETQYF. The CDR3 DNA reads as TGTGCCAGCAGCTTTGGAGCGGAAGAGACCCAGTACTTC.

The chain combines TRBV7-9 with TRBJ2-1; D is uncertain. V was shortened by 1 base and J by 0 bases, with 10 bases between the two germline ends. The CDR3 is made up of 16 amino acids. Germline V lookup: CDR1 SEHNR, CDR2 FQNEAQ (reference sequence). The CDR3 coding sequence is TGTGCCAGCAGCTTAGGGGGTCCGAGCTCCTACAATGAGCAGTTCTTC. This encodes CASSLGGPSSYNEQFF.

This CDR3 reads CASSVGSRISQETQYF. The CDR3 coding sequence is TGTGCCAGCAGCGTAGGGTCGCGGATCAGCCAAGAGACCCAGTACTTC. The chain is built from TRBV9 and TRBJ2-5; D unresolved. Per germline, CDR1 SGDLS and CDR2 YYNGEE. Between the trimmed V and J ends, which lost 0 bases and 1 base, there was a span of 13 bases. The CDR3 consists of 16 residues.

V usage is TRBV3-1 (or the pseudogene TRBV3-2) and J usage is TRBJ1-6; perhaps TRBD1 as D (6 bases). Trimming shortened V by 6 bases and J by 0 bases, and 12 bases separated the two germline ends. This CDR3 is built from 16 residues. Germline CDR1 is LGHDT and CDR2 is YNNKEL (reference sequence). The CDR3: CASSPDSTSYNSPLHF. The CDR3, as DNA: TGTGCCAGCAGTCCGGACAGTACCTCCTATAATTCACCCCTCCACTTT.

This clone was recorded a few times. The chain combines TRBV20-1 with TRBJ1-2; the D gene is possibly TRBD1 (6 bases). Per the germline V gene, CDR1 is DFQATT and CDR2 is SNEGSKA (reference sequence). Trimming removed 6 bases at V and 8 bases at J, with 13 bases between. This CDR3 is 11 amino acids long. CDR3 loop: CSANPGQGYTF. For the CDR3, the DNA is TGCAGTGCCAACCCCGGACAGGGCTACACCTTC.

The chain is built from TRBV6-5 and TRBJ2-1; either TRBD1 or TRBD2 may fit D (5 bases each). Germline values: CDR1 MNHEY, CDR2 SVGAGI. The CDR3 is made up of 15 amino acids. Trimming removed 0 bases from V and 3 bases from J, with 9 bases in between. DNA for the CDR3: TGTGCCAGCAGTTACTCCGGGACGGTCTACAATGAGCAGTTCTTC. This gives the protein CASSYSGTVYNEQFF.

Only a few counts were recorded for this clone. The J gene is TRBJ1-6, the V gene TRBV9; D call uncertain. Between the trimmed V and J ends, which lost 1 base and 11 bases, there was a span of 13 bases. This CDR3 has 14 residues. Per the germline V gene, CDR1 is SGDLS and CDR2 is YYNGEE. As DNA, the CDR3 is TGTGCCAGCAGCGTACGGGCGGAATTAGCACCCCTCCACTTT. Protein product: CASSVRAELAPLHF.

The chain couples TRBV6-5 to TRBJ1-6; possible D gene TRBD1, 6 bases. This CDR3 spans 12 amino acids. Germline V gives CDR1 MNHEY, CDR2 SVGAGI. Trimming left V 7 bases short and J 7 bases short, with 8 bases between. The CDR3 bases are TGTGCCAGCAACAGGGCAAATTCACCCCTCCACTTT. Its translation is CASNRANSPLHF.

V usage is TRBV6-2 or TRBV6-3 and J usage is TRBJ1-2; D remains unclear. There are 14 residues in the CDR3. V lost 0 bases to trimming and J lost 2 bases, with 7 bases between them. Germline lookup yields CDR1 MNHEY and CDR2 SVGEGT. DNA of the CDR3: TGTGCCAGCAGTTACTCGCAGGCCAACTATGGCTACACCTTC. Protein product: CASSYSQANYGYTF.

The rearrangement links TRBV7-8 to TRBJ2-5; D possibly uses TRBD1 or TRBD2 (6 bases each). Germline V gives CDR1 SGHVS, CDR2 FQNEAQ. Trimming left V 2 bases short and J 3 bases short, with 16 bases between. This CDR3 is 16 amino acids long. The CDR3 loop is CASSLRLTRDKETQYF. Here the CDR3 DNA reads TGTGCCAGCAGCTTAAGATTGACGCGGGACAAAGAGACCCAGTACTTC.

The J gene is TRBJ1-2, the V gene TRBV2, with D perhaps TRBD1 (5 bases). The germline V gene encodes CDR1 SNHLY and CDR2 FYNNEI. Deletions cut 2 bases from V and 8 bases from J, with 15 bases between. This CDR3 has 14 amino acids. The CDR3 DNA reads as TGTGCCAGCAGTGAAATGGCCAGGGTATTAGGCTACACCTTC. Its translation is CASSEMARVLGYTF.

This clone turned up a few times. The chain links TRBV19 to TRBJ2-2; 11 nucleotides match TRBD1. With 7 bases clipped from V and 6 bases from J, the junction kept 10 bases outside the gene matches. CDR3 length: 16 amino acids. Per the germline V gene, CDR1 is LNHDA and CDR2 is SQIVND (reference sequence). CDR3 sequence: CASMDRGRGIPGELFF. CDR3 in DNA: TGTGCCAGTATGGACAGGGGGCGAGGCATCCCCGGGGAGCTGTTTTTT. The full variable domain, with the rest looked up from reference TRBV19 and TRBJ2-2, is DGGITQSPKYLFRKEGQNVTLSCEQNLNHDAMYWYRQDPGQGLRLIYYSQIVNDFQKGDIAEGYSVSREKKESFPLTVTSAQKNPTAFYLCASMDRGRGIPGELFFGEGSRLTVL.

The chain recombines TRBV5-1 with TRBJ1-1; 8 positions agree with TRBD1. Trimming took 0 bases from V and 5 from J; bases not matched to a gene: 3. CDR1 and CDR2 (germline): SGHRS, YFSETQ. This CDR3 region has 14 residues. The CDR3 nucleotides are TGCGCCAGCAGCTTGGAGACAGGGGTGACTGAAGCTTTCTTT. It is translated as CASSLETGVTEAFF.

This chain joins TRBV18 and TRBJ2-1; 8 bases line up with TRBD1. Germline CDR1 reads KGHSH; CDR2 reads LQKENI. The J segment lost 7 bases and the V segment lost 3 bases, leaving 5 bases of the junction unmatched. This CDR3 has 14 amino acids. The DNA for the CDR3 is TGTGCCAGCTCACCCGGGACAGGCAGGAATGAGCAGTTCTTC. Amino acids: CASSPGTGRNEQFF. Filled out from reference TRBV18 and TRBJ2-1, the complete variable domain reads NAGVMQNPRHLVRRRGQEARLRCSPMKGHSHVYWYRQLPEEGLKFMVYLQKENIIDESGMPKERFSAEFPKEGPSILRIQQVVRGDSAAYFCASSPGTGRNEQFFGPGTRLTVL.

The gene calls are TRBV5-1 and TRBJ1-2; D ambiguous. V gave up 9 bases and J gave up 0 bases, with 18 bases separating them. Germline-derived CDR1 and CDR2 are SGHRS and YFSETQ. The CDR3 spans 15 residues. The CDR3 bases are TGCGCCACCCGGACGGGATTTAGTCCTAACTATGGCTACACCTTC. This sequence encodes CATRTGFSPNYGYTF.

The chain employs TRBV4-2 and TRBJ2-5, with D possibly being TRBD2 (6 bases). With 1 base removed from V and 3 bases from J, the gap between germline ends came to 12 bases. CDR1 is LGHNA and CDR2 is YNFKEQ in the germline V gene. The CDR3 spans 15 residues. CDR3 nucleotide sequence: TGTGCCAGCAGCCAAGGTCTAGGCGGGGAAGAGACCCAGTACTTC. This gives the protein CASSQGLGGEETQYF.

The chain has TRBV29-1 and TRBJ2-1; D not resolved. The V gene lost 4 bases and the J gene lost 12 bases, with 28 bases spanning the gap. CDR3 length equals 16 residues. Germline CDR1 is SQVTM and CDR2 is ANQGSEA. The CDR3 here is CSVVPGFASSGRAQFF. CDR3 nucleotides: TGCAGCGTTGTACCCGGGTTCGCGTCCAGTGGGCGAGCGCAGTTCTTC.

This clone was counted a few times. The V and J genes are TRBV3-1 (or the pseudogene TRBV3-2) and TRBJ1-5; the D is unclear. CDR1 and CDR2 from the germline V gene are LGHDT and YNNKEL (reference sequence). The V gene lost 1 base and the J gene lost 0 bases, with 10 bases spanning the gap. CDR3 length equals 16 residues. CDR3 sequence reads: CASSQGAANSNQPQHF. The CDR3 DNA reads as TGTGCCAGCAGCCAAGGGGCAGCTAATAGCAATCAGCCCCAGCATTTT.

A single count supports this clone. The V gene is TRBV12-3 or TRBV12-4, the J gene TRBJ2-3; D gene uncertain. Trimming stripped 6 bases from V and 7 bases from J, with 8 bases between. The CDR3 has 11 amino acids. CDR3 sequence reads: CASSPGYTQYF. The CDR3 nucleotides read TGTGCCAGCAGCCCAGGCTATACGCAGTATTTT.

The chain carries TRBV10-3 and TRBJ1-4, with 9 bases that match TRBD1. Trimming removed 10 bases from V and 0 bases from J; junction bases left unmatched: 3. This CDR3 comprises 14 residues. Germline CDR1 and CDR2: ENHRY and SYGVKD. This CDR3 reads CATGQGATNEKLFF. The CDR3 DNA follows: TGTGCCACGGGACAGGGAGCAACTAATGAAAAACTGTTTTTT.

The chain recombines TRBV6-5 with TRBJ2-1; either TRBD1 or TRBD2 may supply D (6 bases each). Germline CDR1 reads MNHEY; CDR2 reads SVGAGI. Trimming removed 8 bases at V and 0 bases at J, with 14 bases between. CDR3 size: 15 residues. The CDR3 bases are TGTGCCAGCGGAAAAGGGGGGAGCTCCTACAATGAGCAGTTCTTC. Its translation: CASGKGGSSYNEQFF.

The chain is built from TRBV5-1 and TRBJ1-3; possibly TRBD1 for D (6 bases). Germline CDR1 and CDR2: SGHRS and YFSETQ. The CDR3 is 16 residues long. V was trimmed by 4 bases and J by 1 base, leaving 15 bases between them. CDR3 DNA sequence: TGCGCCAGCAGCGAACAGGGTATCGGGTCTGGAAACACCATATATTTT. Translating gives CASSEQGIGSGNTIYF.

The chain joins TRBV5-8 to TRBJ2-5; D call uncertain. V shed 0 bases and J shed 1 base, with 13 bases lying between them. Germline CDR1 is SGHTS and CDR2 is YDEGEE. The CDR3 totals 16 residues. The CDR3 protein is CASSLGSIGLQETQYF. CDR3 nucleotides: TGTGCCAGCAGCTTGGGGAGCATAGGCCTCCAAGAGACCCAGTACTTC.

The chain carries TRBV5-1 and TRBJ1-6; no reliable D call. CDR1 and CDR2 (germline): SGHRS, YFSETQ. This CDR3 contains 15 residues. Trimming cost V 5 bases and J 0 bases, with 9 bases left between them. The CDR3 coding sequence is TGCGCCAGCAGTTCCCAGTTCTCCTATAATTCACCCCTCCACTTT. Amino acid sequence: CASSSQFSYNSPLHF. The whole variable domain, filled in from reference TRBV5-1 and TRBJ1-6, reads KAGVTQTPRYLIKTRGQQVTLSCSPISGHRSVSWYQQTPGQGLQFLFEYFSETQRNKGNFPGRFSGRQFSNSRSEMNVSTLELGDSALYLCASSSQFSYNSPLHFGNGTRLTVT.